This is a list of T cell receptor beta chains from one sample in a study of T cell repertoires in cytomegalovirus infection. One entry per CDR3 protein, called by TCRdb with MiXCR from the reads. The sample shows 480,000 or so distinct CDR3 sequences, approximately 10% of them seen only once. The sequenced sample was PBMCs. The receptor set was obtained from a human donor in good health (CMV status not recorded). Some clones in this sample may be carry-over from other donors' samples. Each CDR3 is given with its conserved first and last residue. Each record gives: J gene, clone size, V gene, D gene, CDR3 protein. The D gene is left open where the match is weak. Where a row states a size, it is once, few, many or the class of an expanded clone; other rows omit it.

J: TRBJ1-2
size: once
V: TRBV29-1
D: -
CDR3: CSVTPGDGGYTF

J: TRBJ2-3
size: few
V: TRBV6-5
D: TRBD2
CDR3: CASSWTSGGPADTQYF

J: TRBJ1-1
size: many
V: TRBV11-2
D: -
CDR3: CASSPWDRRNTEAFF

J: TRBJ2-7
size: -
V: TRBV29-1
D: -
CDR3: CSVEVGLGGAHSYEQYF

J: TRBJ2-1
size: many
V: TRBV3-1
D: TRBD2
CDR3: CASSQGTSNEQFF

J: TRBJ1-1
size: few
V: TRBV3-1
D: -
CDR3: CASSQVGVRQGDTEAFF

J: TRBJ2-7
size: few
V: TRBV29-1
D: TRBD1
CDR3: CSAATGGSPPYEQYF

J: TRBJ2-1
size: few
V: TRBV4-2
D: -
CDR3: CASSQEGVAVHEQFF

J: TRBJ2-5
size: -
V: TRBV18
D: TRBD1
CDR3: CASSPDRGSGVETQYF

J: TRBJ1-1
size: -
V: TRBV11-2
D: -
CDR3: CASSVIRGSPGLAFF

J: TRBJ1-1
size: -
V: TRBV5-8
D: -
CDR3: CASTTQVGLWTFF

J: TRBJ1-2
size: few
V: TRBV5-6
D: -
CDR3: CASSLGAETYGYTF

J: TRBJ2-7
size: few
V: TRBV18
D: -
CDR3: CASSPQKSYEQYF

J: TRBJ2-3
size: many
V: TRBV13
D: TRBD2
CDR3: CASSFSGSRDTQYF

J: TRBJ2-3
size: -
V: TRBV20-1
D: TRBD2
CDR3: CSASYPDWVAGDKDTQYF

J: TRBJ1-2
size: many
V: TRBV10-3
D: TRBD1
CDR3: CAIQGARGYGYTF

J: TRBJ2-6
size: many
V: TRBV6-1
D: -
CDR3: CASSEIDIGASSGANVLTF

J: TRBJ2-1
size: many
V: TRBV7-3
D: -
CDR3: CASSLTVPWREGDSEQFF

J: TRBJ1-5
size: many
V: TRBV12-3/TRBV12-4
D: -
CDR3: CASSLGGGQQIAGQPQHF

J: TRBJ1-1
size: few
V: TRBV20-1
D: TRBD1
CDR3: CSGDRVGTEAFF

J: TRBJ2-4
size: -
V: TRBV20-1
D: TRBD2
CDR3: CSARARLAGVQNIQYF

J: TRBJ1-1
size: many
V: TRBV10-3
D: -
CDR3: CAISESNIEAFF

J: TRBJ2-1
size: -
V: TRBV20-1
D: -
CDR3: CSARDRRLSMDEQFF

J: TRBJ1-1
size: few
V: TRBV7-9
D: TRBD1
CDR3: CAHRGRGRKDTEAFF

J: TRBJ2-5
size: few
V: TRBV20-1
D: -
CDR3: CSAVSGGVGQETQYF

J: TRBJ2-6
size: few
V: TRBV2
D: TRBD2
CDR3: CASSEGRGTGANVLTF

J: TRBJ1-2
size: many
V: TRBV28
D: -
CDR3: CASSLSKHFGYGYTF

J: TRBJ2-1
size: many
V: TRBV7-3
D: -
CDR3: CASRRGASSYNEQFF

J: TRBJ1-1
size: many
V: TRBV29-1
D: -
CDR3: CSVGLQLVNTEAFF

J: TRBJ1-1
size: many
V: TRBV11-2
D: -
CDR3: CASSLVVPGETNTEAFF

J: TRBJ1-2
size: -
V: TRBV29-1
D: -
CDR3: CSVDPEGYEGYTF

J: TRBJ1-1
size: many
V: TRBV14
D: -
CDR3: CASSGGQGTSEAFF